This T cell receptor (beta chain) was found in a study of cytomegalovirus exposure and HLA in healthy donors. Study observations and caveats: The study dropped some indistinguishable V segments, TRBV6-2 and TRBV6-3 among them.

Germline CDR1 and CDR2: LNHDA and SQIVND (reference sequence). The V gene end was trimmed by 1 base and the J gene end by 1 base; junction bases not matched to a gene: 4. The CDR3 consists of 16 residues. Comments on this clone: Its antigen is unidentified.

The primer mix had 60 Vbeta and 13 Jbeta primers. Measured with immunoSEQ multiplex PCR; TCRdb has only the in-frame clones, and not every one. The repertoire has some 140,000 clones, 60% to 80% of them found once; the top ten carry approximately 2.1%. The donors comprised healthy bone marrow donors. This receptor was taken from a man under 40 in good health and CMV-seronegative. Sequences were obtained from PBMCs. This rearrangement joins TRBV19 to TRBJ1-5; 7 bases map to TRBD1. CDR3 DNA sequence: TGTGCCAGTAGTATAGCGACAGGGAGGAGCAATCAGCCCCAGCATTTT. It is translated as CASSIATGRSNQPQHF. The full variable domain, in which reference TRBV19 and TRBJ1-5 provide the parts outside the CDR3, is DGGITQSPKYLFRKEGQNVTLSCEQNLNHDAMYWYRQDPGQGLRLIYYSQIVNDFQKGDIAEGYSVSREKKESFPLTVTSAQKNPTAFYLCASSIATGRSNQPQHFGDGTRLSIL.